The 31 T cell receptor beta chains listed next were all sequenced from one sample in a study of graft-versus-host responses after intestinal transplantation. What these receptors recognize is not known. Sequencing was performed with immunoSEQ multiplex PCR; in TCRdb, only in-frame clones are kept and a portion is missing. The sample lists some 76,000 clones, more than 75% seen once, with around 8% in the top ten. This specimen consisted of unstimulated CD8+ T cells sorted from spleen or lymph node cells, obtained before transplant. Receptors originate from a human donor who was the organ donor for an intestinal transplant.

This clone was seen a single time. The V gene is TRBV7-3, the J gene TRBJ1-2, with D uncertain. Germline V gene data show CDR1 as SGHTA and CDR2 as FQGTGA. The CDR3 covers 14 residues. V lost 6 bases and J 0 bases, leaving 11 bases between the germline ends. CDR3 coding DNA: TGTGCCAGCAGTATGGACGGGGCTAACTATGGCTACACCTTC. It specifies CASSMDGANYGYTF.

The CDR3 DNA follows: TGTGCCAGCAGCCAAGATTCCAGGTTGGGGTATGAAAAACTGTTTTTT. Protein: CASSQDSRLGYEKLFF. The chain combines TRBV4-2 with TRBJ1-4, with D uncertain. With 0 bases removed from V and 6 bases from J, the gap between germline ends came to 14 bases. From germline, CDR1 is LGHNA and CDR2 YNFKEQ. CDR3 length: 16 residues.

The chain carries TRBV4-1 and TRBJ2-3, with a tentative D call TRBD2 (6 bases). The germline CDR1 and CDR2 sequences are MGHRA and YSYEKL. Trimming shortened V by 3 bases and J by 6 bases, and 13 bases separated the two germline ends. The CDR3 runs to 14 residues. The CDR3 DNA reads TGCGCCAGCAGCCAGTGGGGGGAGAGGGATACGCAGTATTTT. Its translation is CASSQWGERDTQYF.

The CDR3 nucleotides are TGTGCCAGCAGTTACTCAGCGGGGGGGCCCCCAGATACGCAGTATTTT. Protein sequence: CASSYSAGGPPDTQYF. The V gene is TRBV6-5, the J gene TRBJ2-3; TRBD2 agrees at 10 bases. Germline CDR1 MNHEY, CDR2 SVGAGI. Trimming removed 0 bases from V and 4 bases from J; junction bases left unmatched: 4. The CDR3 loop spans 16 amino acids.

This chain uses TRBV28 with TRBJ2-3; perhaps TRBD2 as D (6 bases). Germline CDR1 reads MDHEN; CDR2 reads SYDVKM. The CDR3 has 13 amino acids. The V end was cut by 3 bases, the J end by 5 bases, with 9 bases between. CDR3 DNA sequence: TGTGCCAGCAGTTTCGCGGGGATAGATACGCAGTATTTT. Its translation: CASSFAGIDTQYF. Drawing the rest from reference TRBV28 and TRBJ2-3, the complete variable domain is DVKVTQSSRYLVKRTGEKVFLECVQDMDHENMFWYRQDPGLGLRLIYFSYDVKMKEKGDIPEGYSVSREKKERFSLILESASTNQTSMYLCASSFAGIDTQYFGPGTRLTVL.

CDR3 amino acids: CASSLPGHNEQYF. The CDR3 region has the DNA TGCGCCAGCAGCTTGCCAGGACATAACGAGCAGTACTTC. The chain is built from TRBV5-1 and TRBJ2-7; the D gene is possibly TRBD1 (5 bases). The CDR3 runs 13 residues. Germline CDR1 and CDR2: SGHRS and YFSETQ. The V gene lost 1 base and the J gene lost 5 bases, with 10 bases spanning the gap.

This CDR3 is CASSLVRRGFDGYTF. CDR3 DNA sequence: TGCGCCAGCAGCTTGGTGCGCAGGGGATTCGATGGCTACACCTTC. The chain employs TRBV5-1 and TRBJ1-2; D possibly corresponds to TRBD1 (6 bases). The V gene lost 0 bases and the J gene lost 6 bases, with 15 bases spanning the gap. Germline values: CDR1 SGHRS, CDR2 YFSETQ. The CDR3 extends over 15 amino acids.

CDR3 DNA: TGTGCCAGCAGTTCCCCGGGGGGAGGGGGACCGTCCTACGAGCAGTACTTC. It codes for CASSSPGGGGPSYEQYF. The V gene is TRBV28, the J gene TRBJ2-7; D may be TRBD2 (7 bases). Germline V gene data show CDR1 as MDHEN and CDR2 as SYDVKM. There are 17 residues in the CDR3. Trimming took 4 bases from V and 1 from J, leaving 20 bases between them.

The V and J genes are TRBV4-2 and TRBJ2-7; tentatively, D is TRBD1 (6 bases). This CDR3 has 15 amino acids. Germline CDR1 is LGHNA and CDR2 is YNFKEQ. V lost 4 bases, J lost 0 bases, and 13 bases lay in between. Here the CDR3 reads CASSLGTIHSYEQYF. In nucleotides, the CDR3 is TGTGCCAGCAGCCTGGGGACAATTCACTCCTACGAGCAGTACTTC.

The chain couples TRBV10-3 to TRBJ2-7; 7 bases match TRBD1. The CDR3 runs 19 residues. V shed 0 bases, J shed 1 base, and the junction held 15 bases outside the gene matches. Per germline, CDR1 ENHRY and CDR2 SYGVKD. CDR3 loop: CAISESIVAGQERSYEQYF. CDR3 bases: TGTGCCATCAGTGAGTCGATAGTTGCAGGACAGGAGAGGTCCTACGAGCAGTACTTC.

CDR3 residues: CASSLLGQVTGELFF. For the CDR3, the DNA is TGTGCCAGCAGTTTACTCGGACAGGTCACCGGGGAGCTGTTTTTT. The chain has TRBV6-5 and TRBJ2-2; 7 bases agree with TRBD1. Unmatched junction bases numbered 6, after V lost 4 bases and J lost 4 bases. The CDR3 runs to 15 residues. Germline loops: CDR1 MNHEY, CDR2 SVGAGI.

The chain employs TRBV10-3 and TRBJ2-7; D uncertain. The CDR3 covers 11 residues. Germline V lookup: CDR1 ENHRY, CDR2 SYGVKD. Trimming took 8 bases from V and 5 from J, leaving 10 bases between them. CDR3 amino acids: CAIGPGNEQYF. CDR3 DNA sequence: TGTGCCATCGGACCAGGAAACGAGCAGTACTTC.

The chain joins TRBV19 to TRBJ2-1; 12 positions match TRBD2. Trimming cost V 3 bases and J 7 bases; bases outside gene matches: 7. The CDR3 contains 16 residues. The germline V gene has CDR1 LNHDA and CDR2 SQIVND (reference sequence). The CDR3 loop is CASSMSSGGVGNEQFF. For the CDR3, the DNA is TGTGCCAGTAGTATGTCTAGCGGGGGGGTGGGAAATGAGCAGTTCTTC.

V and J are TRBV10-1 and TRBJ1-6; D remains ambiguous. CDR3 length: 13 residues. Trimming pared 5 bases from V and 8 bases from J, leaving 10 bases between. Germline CDR1 and CDR2: WNHNN and SYGVQD (reference sequence). The CDR3 is CASSRESDSPLHF. Written as DNA, the CDR3 is TGCGCCAGCAGTCGAGAGTCCGATTCACCCCTCCACTTT.

This chain's CDR3 is CASSSLTGEKLFF. The CDR3 DNA follows: TGTGCCAGCAGCTCACTGACGGGGGAAAAACTGTTTTTT. This chain uses TRBV11-2 with TRBJ1-4, with D unresolved. The CDR3 covers 13 residues. Germline loops: CDR1 SGHAT, CDR2 FQNNGV. V lost 4 bases and J 8 bases, leaving 11 bases between the germline ends.

This chain joins TRBV7-9 and TRBJ1-2; a possible D gene is TRBD1 (5 bases). V was clipped by 2 bases and J by 6 bases, with 13 bases between them. This CDR3 is 14 amino acids long. CDR1 and CDR2 (germline): SEHNR, FQNEAQ (reference sequence). CDR3 nucleotide sequence: TGTGCCAGCAGCTTACGGACATCACCGCATGGCTACACCTTC. Translation: CASSLRTSPHGYTF.

The rearrangement joins TRBV30 to TRBJ2-2; 7 bases line up with TRBD2. The CDR3 is 16 residues long. From germline, CDR1 is GTSNPN and CDR2 SVGIG (reference sequence). Trimming at V came to 3 bases and at J to 3 bases, leaving 10 bases not matched to a gene. The chain's CDR3 is CAWSGGRPADTGELFF. The CDR3 DNA reads as TGTGCCTGGAGCGGGGGGAGGCCAGCGGACACCGGGGAGCTGTTTTTT.

This clone has only a few counts. The chain has TRBV6-1 and TRBJ2-6; possibly TRBD1 for D (6 bases). This CDR3 is built from 15 residues. In germline, CDR1 is MNHNS, CDR2 SASEGT. With 6 bases removed from V and 3 bases from J, the gap between germline ends came to 12 bases. The CDR3 spells CASSHRADGANVLTF. As DNA, the CDR3 is TGTGCCAGCAGCCACAGGGCGGATGGGGCCAACGTCCTGACTTTC.

This chain connects TRBV28 to TRBJ2-5, with a possible D match to TRBD2 (5 bases). This CDR3 has 13 residues. V was shortened by 3 bases and J by 5 bases, with 10 bases between the two germline ends. Germline-derived CDR1 and CDR2 are MDHEN and SYDVKM. The CDR3 DNA sequence: TGTGCCAGCAGTTTGCTAGCTGGTGAGACCCAGTACTTC. Protein: CASSLLAGETQYF.

This rearrangement joins TRBV7-3 to TRBJ2-7, with D uncertain. Trimming took off 1 base at V and 1 base at J, with 5 bases between the two ends. CDR3 length equals 13 residues. Germline V gene sequence: CDR1 SGHTA, CDR2 FQGTGA. The CDR3 DNA is TGTGCCAGCAGCTTAAGCGCGTCCTACGAGCAGTACTTC. This sequence encodes CASSLSASYEQYF.

CDR3 DNA sequence: TGTGCCACCAGCGGCCGGGACAGGGGACATCAGCCCCAGCATTTT. Protein sequence: CATSGRDRGHQPQHF. The V and J genes are TRBV15 and TRBJ1-5; 10 nucleotides align to TRBD1. V trimming: 5 bases; J trimming: 5 bases; junction bases outside the gene matches: 6. The CDR3 runs to 15 residues. Germline assignment: CDR1 LNHNV and CDR2 YYDKDF (reference sequence).

CDR3 sequence reads: CASSSTPGEQFF. The DNA for the CDR3 is TGTGCCAGCAGCTCAACCCCAGGGGAGCAGTTCTTC. V is TRBV7-2 and J is TRBJ2-1, with TRBD1 as a possible D gene (5 bases). V lost 4 bases and J 10 bases, leaving 11 bases between the germline ends. The CDR3 extends over 12 amino acids. Germline CDR1 and CDR2: SGHTA and FQGNSA.

This clone was counted once. The chain uses TRBV2 and TRBJ2-1; 8 nucleotides align to TRBD1. The CDR3 spans 17 residues. With 7 bases clipped from V and 3 bases from J, the junction kept 14 bases outside the gene matches. Germline V gene sequence: CDR1 SNHLY, CDR2 FYNNEI. CDR3 in amino acids: CASIGDRDRGYYNEQFF. In DNA form, the CDR3 reads TGTGCCAGCATCGGGGACCGCGACAGGGGATACTACAATGAGCAGTTCTTC.

The chain links TRBV7-9 to TRBJ2-2; TRBD1 matches 8 bases. Trimming cost V 2 bases and J 3 bases; bases outside gene matches: 2. CDR1 is SEHNR and CDR2 is FQNEAQ in the germline V gene (reference sequence). This CDR3 has 15 amino acids. CDR3 residues: CASSLQGAYTGELFF. CDR3 sequence (DNA): TGTGCCAGCAGCTTACAGGGGGCCTACACCGGGGAGCTGTTTTTT.

This sequence joins TRBV6-5 and TRBJ2-1, with D unclear. From germline, CDR1 is MNHEY and CDR2 SVGAGI. The CDR3 is made up of 13 amino acids. V lost 5 bases and J lost 5, with 10 bases in between. This CDR3 reads CASSANVDNEQFF. The CDR3 nucleotides are TGTGCCAGCAGTGCGAATGTAGACAATGAGCAGTTCTTC.

This clone was recorded once. V and J are TRBV27 and TRBJ2-3; D is undetermined. CDR1 is MNHEY, CDR2 SMNVEV, per germline (reference sequence). Between the trimmed V and J ends, which lost 2 bases and 6 bases, there was a span of 12 bases. The CDR3 has 14 amino acids. CDR3 nucleotides: TGTGCCAGCAGTTTAGGGCTGTTAGTCGATACGCAGTATTTT. Encoded protein: CASSLGLLVDTQYF.

The V gene is TRBV5-4, the J gene TRBJ1-2; D is unresolved. Deletions cut 3 bases from V and 8 bases from J, with 17 bases between. CDR3 size: 14 residues. Looked up from germline, CDR1 is SGHNT and CDR2 is YYREEE (reference sequence). The CDR3 DNA sequence: TGTGCCAGCAGCTACCTCCCTCGGACGCACGGCTACACCTTC. Protein product: CASSYLPRTHGYTF.

V is TRBV29-1 and J is TRBJ1-2; D is uncertain. The V and J ends lost 6 bases and 2 bases respectively, with 13 bases between them. This CDR3 spans 13 amino acids. CDR1 SQVTM and CDR2 ANQGSEA come from the germline V gene. CDR3 sequence: CSVKTDGNYGYTF. DNA for the CDR3: TGCAGCGTCAAAACGGACGGAAACTATGGCTACACCTTC.

The V gene is TRBV5-1, the J gene TRBJ2-3; D gene unclear. CDR3 size: 15 residues. Trimming cost V 3 bases and J 0 bases, with 11 bases left between them. The germline V gene has CDR1 SGHRS and CDR2 YFSETQ. In nucleotides, the CDR3 is TGCGCCAGCAGCTCAGTTGTAGCTAGCACAGATACGCAGTATTTT. It yields the protein CASSSVVASTDTQYF. Together with reference TRBV5-1 and TRBJ2-3, the CDR3 gives the full variable domain: KAGVTQTPRYLIKTRGQQVTLSCSPISGHRSVSWYQQTPGQGLQFLFEYFSETQRNKGNFPGRFSGRQFSNSRSEMNVSTLELGDSALYLCASSSVVASTDTQYFGPGTRLTVL.

V is TRBV5-4 and J is TRBJ2-7, with TRBD2 as a possible D gene (5 bases). This CDR3 has 15 residues. Looked up from germline, CDR1 is SGHNT and CDR2 is YYREEE (reference sequence). V lost 0 bases to trimming and J lost 3 bases, with 13 bases between them. Here the CDR3 reads CASSLGGVVGYEQYF. The CDR3 nucleotides read TGTGCCAGCAGCTTGGGGGGAGTCGTGGGCTACGAGCAGTACTTC.

The gene calls are TRBV29-1 and TRBJ1-5; D remains unclear. Germline CDR1 reads SQVTM; CDR2 reads ANQGSEA. The CDR3 is 14 residues long. The CDR3 region has the DNA TGCATCATCCTGAGAAGAGTGACGGATCAGCCCCAGCATTTT. Translating gives CIILRRVTDQPQHF.